The 27 T cell receptor beta chains presented below share a single source sample, sequenced in a study of blood T cell repertoires in COVID-19. TCRdb keeps only in-frame clones here, not all; method: immunoSEQ multiplex PCR. The sample includes 490,000 or so clones, around nine tenths of them seen just once. Sequencing used PBMCs or T cells enriched from blood (not recorded which). These receptors all stem from a woman aged 55-70 years who had recovered from COVID-19.

The gene calls are TRBV6-5 and TRBJ2-1; D may be TRBD1 (5 bases). The germline CDR1 and CDR2 sequences are MNHEY and SVGAGI. The CDR3 has 13 amino acids. Here the CDR3 reads CATGAGPYNEQFF. Here the CDR3 DNA reads TGTGCAACCGGCGCAGGGCCCTACAATGAGCAGTTCTTC.

The chain combines TRBV30 with TRBJ2-3; 14 positions match TRBD2. The CDR3 runs 16 residues. The ends lost 5 bases at V and 3 bases at J; junction bases unmatched: 7. Germline V gene data show CDR1 as GTSNPN and CDR2 as SVGIG (reference sequence). This chain's CDR3 is CAWGSRLAGGTDTQYF. In DNA, the CDR3 is TGTGCCTGGGGGTCTCGACTAGCGGGGGGGACAGATACGCAGTATTTT.

This clone was seen only a few times. The chain uses TRBV7-6 and TRBJ2-7, with 7 positions matching TRBD1. The CDR3 is 14 residues long. Germline V gene sequence: CDR1 SGHVS, CDR2 FNYEAQ. The J segment lost 3 bases and the V segment lost 5 bases, leaving 7 bases of the junction unmatched. The CDR3 loop reads CASSPGQAFYEQYV. Here the CDR3 DNA reads TGTGCCAGCAGCCCAGGACAGGCCTTCTACGAGCAGTACGTC.

This rearrangement joins TRBV3-1 (or the pseudogene TRBV3-2) to TRBJ1-5, with TRBD1 identical over 10 bases. J lost 4 bases, V lost 4 bases, and 7 bases had no gene match. Germline assignment: CDR1 LGHDT and CDR2 YNNKEL (reference sequence). This CDR3 region has 16 residues. CDR3 sequence: CASSPWGQGPNQPQHF. CDR3 sequence (DNA): TGTGCCAGCAGCCCTTGGGGACAGGGGCCAAATCAGCCCCAGCATTTT.

This chain connects TRBV6-4 to TRBJ1-6, with D uncertain. The ends were cut back, 2 bases at V and 8 bases at J, with 13 bases in the middle. The CDR3 is made up of 15 amino acids. Germline lookup yields CDR1 MRHNA and CDR2 SNTAGT. For the CDR3, the DNA is TGTGCCAGCAGTGACCCGCGTGGAGGGCATTCACCCCTCCACTTT. This gives the protein CASSDPRGGHSPLHF.

The chain couples TRBV27 to TRBJ1-6; no clear D gene. The CDR3 is made up of 14 amino acids. Germline V gene lookup returns CDR1 MNHEY and CDR2 SMNVEV (reference sequence). The ends were cut back, 3 bases at V and 7 bases at J, with 10 bases in the middle. CDR3 region: CASSLYGSNSPLHF. The CDR3 DNA reads as TGTGCCAGCAGTTTGTATGGCTCCAATTCACCCCTCCACTTT.

This clone was picked up a small number of times. This chain connects TRBV2 to TRBJ1-2, with D possibly TRBD1 on 5 matching bases. The CDR3 consists of 13 residues. Germline V gene lookup returns CDR1 SNHLY and CDR2 FYNNEI. V dropped 2 bases and J dropped 4 bases, with 8 bases sitting between them. The CDR3 sequence is CASSENTGYGYTF. The DNA for the CDR3 is TGTGCCAGCAGTGAAAACACAGGCTATGGCTACACCTTC.

The chain recombines TRBV10-3 with TRBJ2-2; 10 nucleotides align to TRBD1. CDR3 length: 14 residues. From germline, CDR1 is ENHRY and CDR2 SYGVKD. The trim removed 6 bases at V and 7 bases at J, leaving 5 bases unmatched. CDR3 DNA: TGTGCCATCAGGCGGGACAGGGGAAACGGGGAGCTGTTTTTT. This sequence encodes CAIRRDRGNGELFF.

The gene calls are TRBV6-5 and TRBJ2-3; 12 bases are a match to TRBD1. The CDR3 spans 15 residues. The trim removed 6 bases at V and 4 bases at J, leaving 5 bases unmatched. From germline, CDR1 is MNHEY and CDR2 SVGAGI. The CDR3 DNA is TGTGCCAGCAGAAGGGGGACAGGGGGCGCAGATACGCAGTATTTT. Its protein product is CASRRGTGGADTQYF.

The chain joins TRBV10-3 to TRBJ2-3; 9 bases align to TRBD2. The V gene's germline CDR1 is ENHRY and CDR2 SYGVKD. V lost 4 bases to trimming and J lost 0 bases; unmatched junction nucleotides: 8. This CDR3 region has 17 residues. DNA for the CDR3: TGTGCCATCAGTGGAAATAGCGGGGGATTAAGCACAGATACGCAGTATTTT. This codes for CAISGNSGGLSTDTQYF.

The V and J genes are TRBV18 and TRBJ1-2; D not resolved. This CDR3 has 14 residues. Germline values: CDR1 KGHSH, CDR2 LQKENI. V was shortened by 3 bases and J by 7 bases, with 15 bases between the two germline ends. The CDR3 DNA is TGTGCCAGCTCACCTTCGCCGCTGGCTGGTGGCTACACCTTC. It specifies CASSPSPLAGGYTF.

The V call is TRBV19, the J call TRBJ1-2; D is possibly TRBD1 (6 bases). The germline V and J ends were trimmed by 2 bases and 3 bases, with 10 bases remaining between them. Germline CDR1 and CDR2: LNHDA and SQIVND (reference sequence). This CDR3 has 14 residues. The CDR3 DNA reads TGTGCCAGTAGTATACACAGGGCTGACTATGGCTACACCTTC. Translating it yields CASSIHRADYGYTF.

V is TRBV10-2 and J is TRBJ1-1, with a possible D match to TRBD1 (5 bases). This CDR3 spans 13 amino acids. V lost 5 bases to trimming and J lost 1 base, with 8 bases between them. The germline CDR1 and CDR2 sequences are WSHSY and SAAADI. CDR3: CASSWQGNTEAFF. The CDR3 region has the DNA TGCGCCAGCAGTTGGCAGGGGAACACTGAAGCTTTCTTT.

The chain uses TRBV6-6 and TRBJ1-3; TRBD1 is a possible D gene (5 bases). V shed 6 bases and J shed 2 bases, with 14 bases lying between them. The CDR3 is made up of 15 amino acids. Germline CDR1 and CDR2: MNHNY and SVGAGI (reference sequence). CDR3: CASRLSGGPGNTIYF. CDR3 nucleotides: TGTGCCAGCAGACTTTCCGGGGGACCTGGAAACACCATATATTTT.

This chain joins TRBV5-6 and TRBJ1-1; no definite D call. Deletions cut 1 base from V and 6 bases from J, with 16 bases between. CDR1 is SGHDT and CDR2 is YYEEEE in the germline V gene. The CDR3 has 15 residues. CDR3 coding DNA: TGTGCCAGCAGCTTGAGTCGACATTTTAGCGCTGAAGCTTTCTTT. Protein: CASSLSRHFSAEAFF.

A remark on this clone: Other DNA sequences in this specimen translate into the identical CDR3. The J gene is TRBJ1-4, the V gene TRBV6-5; 8 positions agree with TRBD1. CDR3 length: 14 amino acids. Germline V lookup: CDR1 MNHEY, CDR2 SVGAGI. The V and J ends lost 4 bases and 8 bases, in that order; junction bases with no gene match: 6. The CDR3, as DNA: TGTGCCAGCAGTTCAGGGGGCTTGGGGGAAAAACTGTTTTTT. Translating it yields CASSSGGLGEKLFF.

The chain has TRBV14 and TRBJ1-6; no definite D call. V lost 0 bases and J lost 7, with 10 bases in between. The CDR3 extends over 15 amino acids. CDR1 is SGHDN, CDR2 FVKESK, per germline. CDR3 DNA: TGTGCCAGCAGCCAAGAATCAAGTAGAAATTCACCCCTCCACTTT. It encodes CASSQESSRNSPLHF.

The rearrangement uses TRBV5-1 and TRBJ2-5; 11 bases map to TRBD2. V was pared by 4 bases and J by 4 bases, with 6 bases of the junction left unmatched. The CDR3 runs 15 residues. Germline V lookup: CDR1 SGHRS, CDR2 YFSETQ. As DNA, the CDR3 is TGCGCCAGCAGCCCCCTAGCGGGGGGTCCAGAGACCCAGTACTTC. It is translated as CASSPLAGGPETQYF. Looking up the rest from reference TRBV5-1 and TRBJ2-5 gives the full variable domain: KAGVTQTPRYLIKTRGQQVTLSCSPISGHRSVSWYQQTPGQGLQFLFEYFSETQRNKGNFPGRFSGRQFSNSRSEMNVSTLELGDSALYLCASSPLAGGPETQYFGPGTRLLVL.

V usage is TRBV4-1 and J usage is TRBJ1-6; 9 bases are a match to TRBD1. The CDR3 sequence is 14 residues long. J gave up 8 bases and V 4 bases, and 3 bases lay outside the gene matches. Germline CDR1 is MGHRA and CDR2 is YSYEKL. The CDR3 sequence: CASSPRTGDSPLHF. In DNA, the CDR3 is TGCGCCAGCAGCCCGCGGACAGGGGATTCACCCCTCCACTTT.

The chain links TRBV5-4 to TRBJ2-5; no firm D call. The CDR3 has 13 residues. Trimming removed 0 bases from V and 1 base from J, with 4 bases in between. The germline V gene encodes CDR1 SGHNT and CDR2 YYREEE (reference sequence). The CDR3 bases are TGTGCCAGCAGCTTGGGGGCCCAAGAGACCCAGTACTTC. Translation: CASSLGAQETQYF.

The chain carries TRBV30 and TRBJ2-7; 9 bases match TRBD2. The CDR3 loop spans 15 amino acids. Germline V CDR1 and CDR2: GTSNPN, SVGIG (reference sequence). The V segment lost 2 bases and the J segment 6 bases; nucleotides outside the gene matches: 11. The CDR3 region has the DNA TGTGCCTGGAGTCGTCGACTAGCGGTACTTTCCGAGCAGTACTTC. Encoded protein: CAWSRRLAVLSEQYF.

The J gene is TRBJ2-3, the V gene TRBV9, with 8 bases matching TRBD2. The trim removed 4 bases at V and 3 bases at J, leaving 7 bases unmatched. Per the germline V gene, CDR1 is SGDLS and CDR2 is YYNGEE. The CDR3 loop spans 15 amino acids. CDR3 protein: CASSYQSGGTDTQYF. Here the CDR3 DNA reads TGTGCCAGCAGCTACCAGAGCGGGGGAACAGATACGCAGTATTTT.

V and J are TRBV28 and TRBJ2-2; TRBD2 matches 7 bases. Germline V gives CDR1 MDHEN, CDR2 SYDVKM. Losses at the gene ends were 5 bases for V and 0 bases for J; bases not matched to a gene: 18. CDR3 length equals 20 residues. The CDR3 protein is CASSPYSWTKRGTNTGELFF. The DNA of the CDR3 is TGTGCCAGCAGTCCCTACTCTTGGACGAAGCGGGGAACGAACACCGGGGAGCTGTTTTTT.

A remark on this clone: This is likely a read error, given that the CDR3 carries no conserved phenylalanine or tryptophan at its end. This rearrangement joins TRBV25-1 to TRBJ1-6; D unclear. Germline CDR1 and CDR2: MGHDK and SYGVNS. Trimming removed 4 bases from V and 7 bases from J, with 8 bases in between. This CDR3 has 13 residues. The CDR3 DNA follows: TGTGCCAGCAGTGTACAGATAAATTCACCCCTCCACCTT. Translating gives CASSVQINSPLHL.

This clone appeared once. This chain links TRBV11-2 with TRBJ2-2; D is unclear. V dropped 5 bases and J dropped 1 base, with 17 bases sitting between them. This CDR3 is 17 amino acids long. Germline V lookup: CDR1 SGHAT, CDR2 FQNNGV. In DNA form, the CDR3 reads TGTGCCAGCAGCCCCTTGTCCGGTGGCGGGAACACCGGGGAGCTGTTTTTT. It codes for CASSPLSGGGNTGELFF.

This chain joins TRBV14 and TRBJ1-5; D is ambiguous. Deletions cut 4 bases from V and 0 bases from J, with 25 bases between. Germline assignment: CDR1 SGHDN and CDR2 FVKESK. This CDR3 spans 20 amino acids. The CDR3 sequence is CASSRPRAFGETHSNQPQHF. The CDR3 DNA reads as TGTGCCAGCAGCCGACCGCGGGCTTTCGGGGAAACACATAGCAATCAGCCCCAGCATTTT. The complete variable domain, with remaining parts taken from reference TRBV14 and TRBJ1-5, reads EAGVTQFPSHSVIEKGQTVTLRCDPISGHDNLYWYRRVMGKEIKFLLHFVKESKQDESGMPNNRFLAERTGGTYSTLKVQPAELEDSGVYFCASSRPRAFGETHSNQPQHFGDGTRLSIL.

V usage is TRBV5-4 and J usage is TRBJ2-1; D might be TRBD2 (6 bases). The germline gives CDR1 SGHNT, CDR2 YYREEE (reference sequence). Trimming removed 3 bases from V and 9 bases from J, with 16 bases in between. This CDR3 is built from 14 residues. CDR3 DNA sequence: TGTGCCAGCAGCTCATCCACCCGGGGGAGTGAGCAGTTCTTC. Its protein is CASSSSTRGSEQFF.